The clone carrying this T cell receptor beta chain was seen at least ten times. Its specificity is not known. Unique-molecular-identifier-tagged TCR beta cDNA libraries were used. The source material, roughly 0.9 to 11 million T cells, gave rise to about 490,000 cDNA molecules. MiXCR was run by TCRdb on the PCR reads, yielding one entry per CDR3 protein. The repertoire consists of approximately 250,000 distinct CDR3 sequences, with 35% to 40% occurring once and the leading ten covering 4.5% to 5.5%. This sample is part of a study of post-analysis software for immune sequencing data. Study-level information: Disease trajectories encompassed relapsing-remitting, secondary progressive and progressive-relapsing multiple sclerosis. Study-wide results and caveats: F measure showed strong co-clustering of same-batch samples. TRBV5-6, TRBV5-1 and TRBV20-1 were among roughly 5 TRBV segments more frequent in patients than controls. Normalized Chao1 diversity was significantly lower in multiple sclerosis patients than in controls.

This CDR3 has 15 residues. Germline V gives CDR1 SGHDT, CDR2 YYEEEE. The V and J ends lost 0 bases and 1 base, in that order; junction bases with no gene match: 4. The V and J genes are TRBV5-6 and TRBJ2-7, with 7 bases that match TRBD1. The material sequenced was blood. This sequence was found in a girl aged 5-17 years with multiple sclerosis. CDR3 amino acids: CASSLGQGTSYEQYF. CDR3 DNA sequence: TGTGCCAGCAGCTTGGGACAGGGAACATCCTACGAGCAGTACTTC.